The 14 T cell receptor beta chains listed next were all sequenced from one sample in a study of cytomegalovirus exposure and HLA in healthy donors. PCR involved 60 Vbeta and 13 Jbeta primers. Generated by immunoSEQ multiplex PCR, the TCRdb table keeps only in-frame clones and is missing some. The sample contains 210,000 or so clones, about 80% of which appear only once. The material sequenced was PBMCs. These receptor sequences come from a woman between 35 and 50 years old in good health and CMV-seronegative.

The CDR3 spells CASKELAETSYEQYF. CDR3 in DNA: TGCGCCAGCAAGGAGCTAGCGGAGACTTCCTACGAGCAGTACTTC. This chain uses TRBV5-1 with TRBJ2-7, with 7 bases identical to TRBD2. After removal of 6 bases from V and 1 base from J, the junction contained 10 bases not matched to a gene. Germline V gene data show CDR1 as SGHRS and CDR2 as YFSETQ. The CDR3 is 15 amino acids.

The chain employs TRBV19 and TRBJ1-1, with no clear D. CDR3 size: 13 residues. Trimming removed 6 bases from V and 0 bases from J, with 8 bases in between. Germline CDR1 is LNHDA and CDR2 is SQIVND (reference sequence). In DNA form, the CDR3 reads TGTGCCAGTAGCCACACCTTGAACACTGAAGCTTTCTTT. Its protein product is CASSHTLNTEAFF.

The chain employs TRBV7-9 and TRBJ1-2; no reliable D call. This CDR3 comprises 15 residues. V dropped 4 bases and J dropped 0 bases, with 12 bases sitting between them. Per germline, CDR1 SEHNR and CDR2 FQNEAQ (reference sequence). The CDR3 coding sequence is TGTGCCAGCAGCTCTCACAGCGGAGCTAACTATGGCTACACCTTC. Its protein product is CASSSHSGANYGYTF.

On this clone: Within the sample, other DNA sequences also encode this same CDR3. The chain is built from TRBV7-9 and TRBJ2-5; TRBD2 is a possible D gene (5 bases). Germline-derived CDR1 and CDR2 are SEHNR and FQNEAQ (reference sequence). V lost 2 bases and J lost 6, with 7 bases in between. This CDR3 comprises 12 residues. CDR3 loop: CASSLREKTQYF. The CDR3 nucleotides read TGTGCCAGCAGCTTAAGGGAGAAGACCCAGTACTTC.

This clone was seen a single time. The CDR3 DNA sequence: TGTGCCAGCAGCTTAGGGCCGTTTAGCAATCAGCCCCAGCATTTT. The encoded protein is CASSLGPFSNQPQHF. This rearrangement joins TRBV7-2 to TRBJ1-5; D remains ambiguous. Germline-derived CDR1 and CDR2 are SGHTA and FQGNSA. Deletions cut 1 base from V and 0 bases from J, with 7 bases between. This CDR3 has 15 residues. The full variable domain, with the rest looked up from reference TRBV7-2 and TRBJ1-5, is GAGVSQSPSNKVTEKGKDVELRCDPISGHTALYWYRQSLGQGLEFLIYFQGNSAPDKSGLPSDRFSAERTGGSVSTLTIQRTQQEDSAVYLCASSLGPFSNQPQHFGDGTRLSIL.

The chain links TRBV7-6 to TRBJ2-1; 11 bases align to TRBD2. The ends lost 0 bases at V and 4 bases at J; junction bases unmatched: 5. Per germline, CDR1 SGHVS and CDR2 FNYEAQ. The CDR3 has 17 residues. CDR3 loop: CASSLAPASGGYNEQFF. The CDR3 DNA sequence: TGTGCCAGCAGCTTAGCCCCCGCTAGCGGGGGGTACAATGAGCAGTTCTTC.

The J gene is TRBJ2-2, the V gene TRBV19; 7 bases match TRBD1. CDR1 LNHDA and CDR2 SQIVND come from the germline V gene (reference sequence). J lost 4 bases, V lost 4 bases, and 3 bases had no gene match. The CDR3 consists of 14 residues. The CDR3 DNA reads TGTGCCAGTAGTACGACAGGGAGCACCGGGGAGCTGTTTTTT. Amino acids: CASSTTGSTGELFF.

The rearrangement joins TRBV6-6 to TRBJ1-5; D is perhaps TRBD1 (6 bases). Germline V CDR1 and CDR2: MNHNY, SVGAGI (reference sequence). The CDR3 spans 14 residues. V lost 0 bases, J lost 4 bases, and 7 bases lay in between. The CDR3 spells CASSYSQGNQPQHF. The CDR3 nucleotides are TGTGCCAGCAGTTACTCCCAGGGGAATCAGCCCCAGCATTTT.

This clone was seen a single time. The chain recombines TRBV2 with TRBJ2-3; D perhaps matches TRBD2 (5 bases). The CDR3 spans 13 residues. Germline CDR1 is SNHLY and CDR2 is FYNNEI. The V and J ends lost 7 bases and 1 base respectively, with 9 bases between them. CDR3 DNA sequence: TGTGCCAGCAACCAACTAGGCACAGATACGCAGTATTTT. It encodes CASNQLGTDTQYF.

The rearrangement joins TRBV18 to TRBJ1-2; D may be TRBD1 (6 bases). V shed 3 bases and J shed 3 bases, with 23 bases lying between them. Germline assignment: CDR1 KGHSH and CDR2 LQKENI. The CDR3 runs to 18 residues. The DNA for the CDR3 is TGTGCCAGCTCACCCACATTAGGACAGCAAGCTCGTTACTATGGCTACACCTTC. It encodes CASSPTLGQQARYYGYTF.

The chain is built from TRBV28 and TRBJ2-6; no definite D call. The ends were cut back, 1 base at V and 4 bases at J, with 8 bases in the middle. This CDR3 contains 15 residues. Germline CDR1 is MDHEN and CDR2 is SYDVKM. CDR3 amino acids: CASSLSIPGANVLTF. The CDR3, as DNA: TGTGCCAGCAGTTTATCCATCCCCGGGGCCAACGTCCTGACTTTC.

The chain carries TRBV11-2 and TRBJ1-2; D gene uncertain. Germline V CDR1 and CDR2: SGHAT, FQNNGV. The CDR3 length is 12 residues. Trimming pared 5 bases from V and 4 bases from J, leaving 8 bases between. In DNA, the CDR3 is TGTGCCAGCAGCGCAGTTGGCTATGGCTACACCTTC. Translation gives CASSAVGYGYTF.

About this clone: Because the CDR3 is missing its conserved closing phenylalanine or tryptophan, this is likely a read error. No DNA is shown, since the ends of the CDR3 on it are uncertain; the CDR3 is the one TCRdb lists. This rearrangement joins TRBV19 to TRBJ1-1. Germline V gives CDR1 LNHDA, CDR2 SQIVND (reference sequence). The CDR3 is made up of 10 amino acids, end residues included. CDR3 amino acids: CASSFRGPPG.

This clone was detected only a few times. This chain links TRBV7-2 with TRBJ1-6; a possible D gene is TRBD1 (6 bases). CDR3 length equals 14 residues. Germline V gene sequence: CDR1 SGHTA, CDR2 FQGNSA. With 2 bases removed from V and 6 bases from J, the gap between germline ends came to 8 bases. CDR3 bases: TGTGCCAGCAGCTTACAGGGGCGTAATTCACCCCTCCACTTT. It translates to CASSLQGRNSPLHF. The whole variable domain, remainder taken from reference TRBV7-2 and TRBJ1-6, is GAGVSQSPSNKVTEKGKDVELRCDPISGHTALYWYRQSLGQGLEFLIYFQGNSAPDKSGLPSDRFSAERTGGSVSTLTIQRTQQEDSAVYLCASSLQGRNSPLHFGNGTRLTVT.